These 11 T cell receptor beta chains were sequenced from one sample in a study of T cells in Graves' hyperthyroidism and ophthalmopathy. TCR beta CDR3 sequences were amplified from RNA transcripts. TCR CDR3 underwent first-round RT-PCR with the HTBI primer set. TCRdb passed the multiplex PCR reads through MiXCR, listing each CDR3 protein once. The sample holds about 600,000 distinct CDR3 sequences, approximately 16% seen once. Sequenced sample: blood. These receptor sequences come from a middle-aged woman with Graves' ophthalmopathy.

Details on this clonotype: This may come from a read error, since a much larger clone is one base off. This sequence joins TRBV5-1 and TRBJ2-3, with 9 bases identical to TRBD2. There are 14 residues in the CDR3. Trimming cost V 10 bases and J 5 bases; bases outside gene matches: 11. Looked up from germline, CDR1 is SGHRS and CDR2 is YFSETQ. This CDR3 is CAGRTSAGLDTQYF. The CDR3 DNA sequence: TGCGCCGGCCGGACTAGCGCGGGGTTAGATACGCAGTATTTT.

This chain links TRBV30 with TRBJ1-6; D gene unclear. The CDR3 has 19 amino acids. The germline CDR1 and CDR2 sequences are GTSNPN and SVGIG (reference sequence). V gave up 0 bases and J gave up 2 bases, with 20 bases separating them. The CDR3 DNA reads TGTGCCTGGAGTGTAGGTTCTTATTCCGTGACGACCTATAATTCACCCCTCCACTTT. This translates into CAWSVGSYSVTTYNSPLHF.

This clonotype was observed many times. The rearrangement links TRBV27 to TRBJ1-6; 10 bases align to TRBD1. The CDR3 sequence is 16 residues long. J lost 10 bases, V lost 7 bases, and 13 bases had no gene match. The germline gives CDR1 MNHEY, CDR2 SMNVEV (reference sequence). Here the CDR3 DNA reads TGTGCCAGCACCTCCTTGACAGGGGGCGCTTGGTCACCCCTCCACTTT. Translation: CASTSLTGGAWSPLHF.

Worth noting for this clonotype: A much larger clone differs by one base, so this may be a read error. The chain carries TRBV28 and TRBJ1-2; D is possibly TRBD1 (5 bases). Trimming removed 5 bases at V and 7 bases at J, with 23 bases between. CDR3 size: 16 residues. The germline gives CDR1 MDHEN, CDR2 SYDVKM. The chain's CDR3 is CASSPHQAQATCGYTF. The DNA for the CDR3 is TGTGCCAGCAGTCCCCACCAGGCACAGGCAACCTGTGGCTACACCTTC.

This clonotype was observed many times. The chain recombines TRBV2 with TRBJ2-1, with D possibly being TRBD1 (5 bases). CDR1 and CDR2 (germline): SNHLY, FYNNEI. V was pared by 4 bases and J by 6 bases, with 13 bases between. The CDR3 covers 14 residues. DNA of the CDR3: TGTGCCAGCAGTGTGGGGCCGGGCGGCAATGAGCAGTTCTTC. Translated, it gives CASSVGPGGNEQFF.

In its sample, this clonotype was seen a few times. This chain links TRBV5-1 with TRBJ1-4, with D possibly TRBD1 on 5 matching bases. Germline V CDR1 and CDR2: SGHRS, YFSETQ. This CDR3 is built from 15 residues. Trimming cost V 3 bases and J 6 bases, with 15 bases left between them. The CDR3 nucleotides are TGCGCCAGCAGCTACTCCGGGACCCCGGATGAAAAACTGTTTTTT. It encodes CASSYSGTPDEKLFF.

This clonotype was observed a handful of times. This sequence joins TRBV19 and TRBJ1-1; D gene ambiguous. Germline loops: CDR1 LNHDA, CDR2 SQIVND (reference sequence). Trimming cost V 3 bases and J 2 bases, with 4 bases left between them. CDR3 length equals 12 residues. CDR3 in amino acids: CASSIYNTEAFF. In DNA form, the CDR3 reads TGTGCCAGTAGTATTTATAACACTGAAGCTTTCTTT.

This rearrangement joins TRBV20-1 to TRBJ2-1, with D possibly called TRBD1 or TRBD2 (6 bases each). Germline V gene lookup returns CDR1 DFQATT and CDR2 SNEGSKA (reference sequence). Trimming took off 6 bases at V and 8 bases at J, with 17 bases between the two ends. The CDR3 extends over 13 amino acids. This CDR3 reads CSAEGDSFYEQFF. CDR3 nucleotides: TGCAGTGCCGAGGGGGACTCCTTCTATGAGCAGTTCTTC.

This clonotype was counted at least ten times. The chain recombines TRBV11-2 with TRBJ1-4; no clear D gene. V was cut by 0 bases and J by 7 bases, with 12 bases left in between. This CDR3 comprises 15 residues. Germline V gene data show CDR1 as SGHAT and CDR2 as FQNNGV. The CDR3 reads CASSLDPSPFEKLFF. The CDR3 nucleotides read TGTGCCAGCAGCTTAGATCCGTCCCCTTTTGAAAAACTGTTTTTT.

There are many counts of this clonotype. This rearrangement joins TRBV2 to TRBJ2-1, with 9 bases aligning to TRBD2. After removal of 8 bases from V and 4 bases from J, the junction contained 6 bases not matched to a gene. CDR1 and CDR2 (germline): SNHLY, FYNNEI. The CDR3 contains 14 residues. CDR3: CASAASGVYNEQFF. CDR3 in DNA: TGTGCCAGCGCTGCTAGCGGGGTTTACAATGAGCAGTTCTTC.

J is TRBJ2-7 and V is TRBV7-9, with 11 positions matching TRBD2. The ends lost 0 bases at V and 1 base at J; junction bases unmatched: 11. The germline V gene has CDR1 SEHNR and CDR2 FQNEAQ (reference sequence). This CDR3 region has 19 residues. The CDR3 sequence: CASSLASRGGTSGSYEQYF. In DNA, the CDR3 is TGTGCCAGCAGCTTAGCGTCGCGGGGAGGGACTAGCGGTTCCTACGAGCAGTACTTC. The full variable domain, completed using reference TRBV7-9 and TRBJ2-7, is DTGVSQNPRHKITKRGQNVTFRCDPISEHNRLYWYRQTLGQGPEFLTYFQNEAQLEKSRLLSDRFSAERPKGSFSTLEIQRTEQGDSAMYLCASSLASRGGTSGSYEQYFGPGTRLTVT.